This T cell receptor beta chain was found in a study of shared clonotypes between healthy human individuals. The wider study: For every donor, three CD4 naive, three CD4 memory, two CD8 naive and one CD8 memory plates were used.

Across several immunoSEQ plates, the genomic DNA of each subset was split evenly. An approximately 210 ng quantity of DNA, 30,000 to 35,000 T cell genomes, went into the sorted-subset replicate PCRs. The method was immunoSEQ multiplex PCR; TCRdb's version includes in-frame clones alone and lacks a portion of them. The sample consists of more than 2 million clones, about 94% of them appearing once. Trimming took 2 bases from V and 6 from J; bases not matched to a gene: 6. This CDR3 comprises 16 residues. Per germline, CDR1 MNHEY and CDR2 SMNVEV (reference sequence). Terminally differentiated effector memory CD45RA+ cells were excluded from the naive CD8 cells, which were CD45RO-negative and positively selected for CCR7.

Sequences were obtained from naive CD8+ T cells sorted from blood. The receptor was derived from a man between 18 and 35 years old in good health. The chain combines TRBV27 with TRBJ2-2, with TRBD2 identical over 10 bases. The CDR3 DNA is TGTGCCAGCAGTTTACTAGCGGGAGTCGGGGCCGGGGAGCTGTTTTTT. Encoded protein: CASSLLAGVGAGELFF.